These T cell receptor beta chains were read from a single sample in a study of CD8 T cells in ankylosing spondylitis. TCRdb itself ran the 5' RACE reads through MiXCR, one entry per CDR3 protein. The sample carries some 840,000 distinct CDR3 sequences, roughly 12% recorded once. The sequenced material came from blood, either unsorted or a sorted T cell fraction (not recorded which). These TCRs come from a male donor with ankylosing spondylitis. CDR3s include the opening cysteine and the closing phenylalanine or tryptophan. A D gene is named only where the DNA matches it firmly. Only some rows state a clone size, as once, few, many or a class for expanded clones.

j_call,v_call,clone_size,d_call,cdr3_nt,cdr3_aa
TRBJ2-3,TRBV6-4,-,TRBD2,TGTGCCAGCAGTGACGAAGCGGGAGCCACAGATACGCAGTATTTT,CASSDEAGATDTQYF
TRBJ2-1,TRBV10-3,-,-,TGTGCCATCAGTGATTTTACAGGGGGGGGGAATGAGCAGTTCTTC,CAISDFTGGGNEQFF
TRBJ2-7,TRBV5-5,-,TRBD2,TGTGCCAGCAGCTTCCGACTAGCGTACGAGCAGTACTTC,CASSFRLAYEQYF
TRBJ2-3,TRBV5-1,-,-,TGCGCCAGCAATCCAGGGACAACAGATACGCAGTATTTT,CASNPGTTDTQYF
TRBJ1-2,TRBV20-1,many,TRBD1,TGCAGTGCGGTTGGGACAGGGGTTAACTATGGCTACACCTTC,CSAVGTGVNYGYTF
TRBJ2-3,TRBV5-1,-,TRBD2,TGCGCCAGCAGCCCCGCTACTAGCGGGAGACCAGATACGCAGTATTTT,CASSPATSGRPDTQYF
TRBJ1-3,TRBV5-1,few,-,TGCGCCAGCAGCCCACGGGGTATTCTTGACACCATATATTTT,CASSPRGILDTIYF
TRBJ2-7,TRBV7-2,-,-,TGTGCCCGCAGCTTACCCTACGAGCAGTACTTC,CARSLPYEQYF
TRBJ2-1,TRBV25-1,-,-,TGTGCCAGCAGTGAACTACCGAAGGGCAATGAGCAGTTCTTC,CASSELPKGNEQFF
TRBJ2-6,TRBV18,few,-,TGTGCCAGCTCACCAGGACAGCCTCTCGCCTCTGGGGCCAACGTCCTGACTTTC,CASSPGQPLASGANVLTF
TRBJ1-1,TRBV10-3,few,-,TGTGCCATCTCACAAGGGGGGGGATCCACTGAAGCTTTCTTT,CAISQGGGSTEAFF
TRBJ2-1,TRBV20-1,-,TRBD1,TGCAGTGCTCGCAGGGGGTCCTACAATGAGCAGTTCTTC,CSARRGSYNEQFF
TRBJ1-6,TRBV4-2,-,TRBD1,TGTGCCAGCAGTATTGAAACAGGGGACCCCGTAATAGCCCTCCACTTT,CASSIETGDPVIALHF
TRBJ1-2,TRBV12-3/TRBV12-4,-,-,TGTGCCAGCAGTTTCCCTTATGGACGGAACTATGGCTACACCTTC,CASSFPYGRNYGYTF
TRBJ2-2,TRBV5-1,few,-,TGCGCCAGCAGCACCGACTACCTTGGGACCGGGGAGCTGTTTTTT,CASSTDYLGTGELFF
TRBJ1-2,TRBV5-1,few,-,TGCGCCAGCAGCTCATCCGGGACGGAAGGGTTCTTGGGAGGCTACACCTTC,CASSSSGTEGFLGGYTF
TRBJ2-2,TRBV7-2,few,-,TGTGCCAGCAGCTTGGGCTGGGGGGCCACCGGGGAGCTGTTTTTT,CASSLGWGATGELFF
TRBJ1-1,TRBV7-2,many,TRBD1,TGTGCCAGCAGCTTCCGGGACAGGGGGTGGATGAACACTGAAGCTTTCTTT,CASSFRDRGWMNTEAFF
TRBJ2-5,TRBV20-1,many,TRBD1,TGCAGTGCTGGTGACAGGGGCCAAGAGACCCAGTACTTC,CSAGDRGQETQYF
TRBJ2-3,TRBV29-1,-,-,TGCAGCGTCCGAGGGTACAAGGCCACAGATACGCAGTATTTT,CSVRGYKATDTQYF
TRBJ2-1,TRBV20-1,few,TRBD1,TGCAGTGCTAGAGATAGGCAGGGGGCAAGGAAGTTCTTC,CSARDRQGARKFF
TRBJ2-1,TRBV20-1,many,TRBD2,TGCAGTGCTAGCATCGAGCTAGCGGAGTACAATGAGCAGTTCTTC,CSASIELAEYNEQFF
TRBJ1-5,TRBV28,-,-,TGTGCCAGCAGCTCGGGACGGACTACCAATCAGCCCCAGCATTTT,CASSSGRTTNQPQHF
TRBJ2-7,TRBV6-6,many,TRBD1,TGTGCCAGCACTAACCGATGGACAGGGTTATACTTC,CASTNRWTGLYF
TRBJ2-1,TRBV6-1,many,TRBD2,TGTGCCAGCAGTAAGACTAGCGGGAGTTCTTCCTACAATGAGCAGTTCTTC,CASSKTSGSSSYNEQFF
TRBJ2-7,TRBV6-5,-,TRBD1,TGTGCCAGCAGTTACTTTCATCCGGGACAGGGTTTGCCCTACGAGCAGTACTTC,CASSYFHPGQGLPYEQYF
TRBJ1-5,TRBV12-3/TRBV12-4,few,-,TGTGCCAGCAGTTTAGTGTCCGCAGGAGGTCAGCCCCAGCATTTT,CASSLVSAGGQPQHF
TRBJ1-2,TRBV7-9,once,-,TGTGCCAACAGCCAAACAGACCCTCCTGGCTACACCTTC,CANSQTDPPGYTF
TRBJ2-7,TRBV20-1,few,TRBD2,TGCAGTGCTAGAGATGTAAGACTAGCGATCTACGAGCAGTACTTC,CSARDVRLAIYEQYF
TRBJ1-1,TRBV7-2,-,TRBD1,TGTGCCAGCAGCTTCGTCGGGACAGGGGGCGCGTGGGCTTTCTTT,CASSFVGTGGAWAFF
TRBJ2-7,TRBV20-1,few,TRBD1,TGCAGTGCTGTCAGGACAGGTTCTATTTACGAGCAGTACTTC,CSAVRTGSIYEQYF
TRBJ1-5,TRBV12-3/TRBV12-4,many,-,TGTGCCAGCACCGAATCGGGCAATCAGCCCCAGCATTTT,CASTESGNQPQHF
TRBJ2-3,TRBV20-1,-,TRBD2,TGCAGTGCTCAGAGTTCCGGGACTAGATTTAATTCGGATACGCAGTATTTT,CSAQSSGTRFNSDTQYF
TRBJ1-1,TRBV5-1,-,-,TGCGCCAGCAGCGGCTACTCAGGTGAAGCTTTCTTT,CASSGYSGEAFF
TRBJ1-1,TRBV5-1,many,-,TGCGCCAGCAGCTTGAATAGTTCCCCCATGAACACTGAAGCTTTCTTT,CASSLNSSPMNTEAFF
TRBJ2-7,TRBV7-2,-,-,TGTGCCAGCAGCCGTCCGTACAGTGGACAACTCGAGCAGTACTTC,CASSRPYSGQLEQYF
TRBJ1-2,TRBV7-2,few,-,TGTGCCAGCAGCTTACGCTATGGCTACACCTTC,CASSLRYGYTF
TRBJ2-5,TRBV4-2,-,-,TGTGCCAGCAGCCTCCAAGGACTCTCAGAGACCCAGTACTTC,CASSLQGLSETQYF
TRBJ2-1,TRBV29-1,many,-,TGCATCTCAGGGGGGGGCTGGGAAGGAGAGCAGTTCTTC,CISGGGWEGEQFF
TRBJ2-6,TRBV27,few,-,TGTGCCAGCAGTTTGATAGGTTCGTCTGGGGCCAACGTCCTGACTTTC,CASSLIGSSGANVLTF
TRBJ2-1,TRBV20-1,few,-,TGCAGTGGGTCTGTACAGCGGAAATACAATGAGCAGTTCTTC,CSGSVQRKYNEQFF
TRBJ2-2,TRBV5-1,-,TRBD1,TGCGCCAGCAGCTTGGCGCAGACAGGGGCCGGGGAGCTGTTTTTT,CASSLAQTGAGELFF
TRBJ1-1,TRBV14,-,-,TGTGCCAGCAGCCGGTTAATGGGGGACACTGAAGCTTTCTTT,CASSRLMGDTEAFF
TRBJ2-7,TRBV18,-,-,TGTGCCAGCTCACACGGACTGTTCTACGAGCAGTACTTC,CASSHGLFYEQYF
TRBJ1-2,TRBV30,few,TRBD1,TGTGCCTGGACGAGACAGGGTTATGGCTACACCTTC,CAWTRQGYGYTF
TRBJ2-7,TRBV20-1,few,-,TGCAGTGCTTCCCTTTTGTACGAGCAGTACTTC,CSASLLYEQYF
TRBJ2-5,TRBV20-1,many,-,TGCAGTGCTAGGGGGGAAGTGGAGACCCAGTACTTC,CSARGEVETQYF
TRBJ2-2,TRBV29-1,-,-,TGCAGCGTTGACTTAAACAGACCTACCGGGGAGCTGTTTTTT,CSVDLNRPTGELFF
TRBJ2-7,TRBV7-9,-,TRBD1,TGTGCCAGCAGCGCCGGGACAGGGCTCTACGAGCAGTACTTC,CASSAGTGLYEQYF
TRBJ2-3,TRBV29-1,many,-,TGCAGCGTTCTTTACGGAGGGAGAGGCACAGATACGCAGTATTTT,CSVLYGGRGTDTQYF
TRBJ2-6,TRBV15,few,-,TGTGCCACCAACCGGGACAAAGGCGCAGGGGCCAACGTCCTGACTTTC,CATNRDKGAGANVLTF
TRBJ2-3,TRBV29-1,few,TRBD1,TGCAGCGTTCGCAGGGGGCGTAGCACAGATACGCAGTATTTT,CSVRRGRSTDTQYF
TRBJ1-4,TRBV29-1,few,-,TGCAGCGTTCGACGGCTTTTCAATGAAAAACTGTTTTTT,CSVRRLFNEKLFF
TRBJ2-2,TRBV4-2,-,-,TGTGCCAGCAGCCACGAGGCTACTCTCAGGGGCTCAACCGGGGAGCTGTTTTTT,CASSHEATLRGSTGELFF
TRBJ1-1,TRBV5-1,many,-,TGCGCCAGCAGCTTGGAACCGCGGGGCACTGAAGCTTTCTTT,CASSLEPRGTEAFF
TRBJ1-5,TRBV7-2,-,-,TGTGCCAGCAGCTTATACGGAAGAGGAAATCAGCCCCAGCATTTT,CASSLYGRGNQPQHF
TRBJ2-7,TRBV20-1,-,-,TGCAGTGCTATATCCTATTTAGAAGAGCAGTACTTC,CSAISYLEEQYF